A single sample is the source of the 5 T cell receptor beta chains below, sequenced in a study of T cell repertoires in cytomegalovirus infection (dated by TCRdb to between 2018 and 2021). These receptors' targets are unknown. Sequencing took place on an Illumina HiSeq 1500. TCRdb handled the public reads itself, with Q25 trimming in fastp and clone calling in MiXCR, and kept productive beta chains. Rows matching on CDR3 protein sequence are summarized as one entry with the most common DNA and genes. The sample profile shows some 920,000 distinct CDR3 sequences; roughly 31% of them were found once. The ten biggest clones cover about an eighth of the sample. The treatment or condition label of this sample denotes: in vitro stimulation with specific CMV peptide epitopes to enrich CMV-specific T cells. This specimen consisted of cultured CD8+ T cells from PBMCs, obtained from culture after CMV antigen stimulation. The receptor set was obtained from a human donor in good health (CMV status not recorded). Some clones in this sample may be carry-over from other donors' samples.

The CDR3 DNA reads TGTGCCAGCAGCTCCCCTATGGGGGGGGCCCCAGATACGCAGTATTTT. Translated: CASSSPMGGAPDTQYF. The chain is built from TRBV13 and TRBJ2-3, with D perhaps matching TRBD2 (7 bases). This CDR3 has 16 residues. The germline V gene encodes CDR1 PRHDT and CDR2 FYEKMQ (reference sequence). The V end was cut by 4 bases, the J end by 4 bases, with 18 bases between.

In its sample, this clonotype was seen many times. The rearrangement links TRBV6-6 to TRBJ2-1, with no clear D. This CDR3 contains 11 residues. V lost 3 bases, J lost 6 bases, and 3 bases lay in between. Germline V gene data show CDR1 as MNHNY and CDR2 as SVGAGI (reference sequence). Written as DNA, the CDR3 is TGTGCCAGCAGTTATACCAATGAGCAGTTCTTC. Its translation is CASSYTNEQFF.

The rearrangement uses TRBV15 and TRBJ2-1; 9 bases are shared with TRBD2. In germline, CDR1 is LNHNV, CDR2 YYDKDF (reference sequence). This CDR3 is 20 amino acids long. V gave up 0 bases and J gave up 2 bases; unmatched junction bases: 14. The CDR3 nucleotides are TGTGCCACCAGCAGAGATATGGGAGGTAGCGGGGGAAAAGCCTACAATGAGCAGTTCTTC. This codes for CATSRDMGGSGGKAYNEQFF.

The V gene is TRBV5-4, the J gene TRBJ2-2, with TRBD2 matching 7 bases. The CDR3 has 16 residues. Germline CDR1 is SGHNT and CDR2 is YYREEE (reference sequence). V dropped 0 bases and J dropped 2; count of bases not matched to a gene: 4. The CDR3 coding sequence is TGTGCCAGCAGCTTGGCCCCTAGCGGAAACACCGGGGAGCTGTTTTTT. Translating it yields CASSLAPSGNTGELFF.

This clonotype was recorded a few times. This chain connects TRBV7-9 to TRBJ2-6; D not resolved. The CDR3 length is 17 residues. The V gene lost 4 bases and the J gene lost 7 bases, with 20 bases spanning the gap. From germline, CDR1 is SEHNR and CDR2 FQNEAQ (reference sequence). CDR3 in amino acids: CASSSPQVGFQANVLTF. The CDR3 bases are TGTGCCAGCAGCTCCCCACAAGTGGGTTTTCAAGCCAACGTCCTGACTTTC.